This T cell receptor beta chain was identified in a study of T cell changes during pregnancy in multiple sclerosis. Profiling relied on immunoSEQ multiplex PCR, and the TCRdb table lists in-frame clones only, not all of them. The sample consists of about 17,000 clones, approximately 85% of them appearing once. The CDR3 length is 17 residues. Germline lookup yields CDR1 PRHDT and CDR2 FYEKMQ (reference sequence). The J segment lost 5 bases and the V segment lost 0 bases, leaving 8 bases of the junction unmatched. The source is a female donor in good health, enrolled as a control in a pregnancy study. The sample in question was CD8+ T cells from peripheral blood mononuclear cells, obtained after pregnancy. V gene TRBV13 combines with J gene TRBJ2-3, with 10 bases fitting TRBD2. The CDR3 DNA reads TGTGCCAGCAGCTTAGGCCTAACTAGCGGGGATCAAGATACGCAGTATTTT. This encodes CASSLGLTSGDQDTQYF.